This T cell receptor (beta chain) was sequenced in a study of response to subunit inactivated influenza vaccine. The study, taken as a whole, reports: It was suggested by the authors that few new T cells are recruited by each seasonal influenza vaccination.

There are 16 residues in the CDR3. V shed 0 bases, J shed 4 bases, and the junction held 2 bases outside the gene matches. CDR1 and CDR2 from the germline V gene are SGHTA and FQGNSA. This clonotype has only a few counts. Antigen: not known. TCRdb processed the RT-PCR reads anew with MiXCR; each CDR3 protein has one entry. The table has 700,000 to 800,000 distinct CDR3 sequences, 18% seen once. The chain has TRBV7-2 and TRBJ2-3, with 12 nucleotides matching TRBD1. This material consisted of PBMCs from blood, taken approximately 5 days after vaccination. This receptor was identified in a man aged 50 or older who received an inactivated influenza vaccine. CDR3 DNA sequence: TGTGCCAGCAGCTTAGCCGGGACAGGGGGCCCAGATACGCAGTATTTT. Translation gives CASSLAGTGGPDTQYF.